This entry features one T cell receptor (beta chain) sequence. Here immunoSEQ multiplex PCR was the method, and the copy in TCRdb shows in-frame clones only, minus some. Among about a million clones listed, about 76% were seen once. The data were obtained in a study of shared clonotypes between healthy human individuals. The length of the CDR3 is 16 residues. The germline V and J ends were trimmed by 3 bases and 4 bases, with 16 bases remaining between them. Germline V gene lookup returns CDR1 LNHDA and CDR2 SQIVND (reference sequence). The sequenced sample consisted of memory CD4+ T cells sorted from blood. As for subset: CD45RA-negative fraction. The V gene is TRBV19, the J gene TRBJ1-5; possibly TRBD1 for D (5 bases). This TCR derives from a man younger than 35 in good health. The CDR3 bases are TGTGCCAGTAGTATCTCGGACACTTGGGGGAATCAGCCCCAGCATTTT. This codes for CASSISDTWGNQPQHF.